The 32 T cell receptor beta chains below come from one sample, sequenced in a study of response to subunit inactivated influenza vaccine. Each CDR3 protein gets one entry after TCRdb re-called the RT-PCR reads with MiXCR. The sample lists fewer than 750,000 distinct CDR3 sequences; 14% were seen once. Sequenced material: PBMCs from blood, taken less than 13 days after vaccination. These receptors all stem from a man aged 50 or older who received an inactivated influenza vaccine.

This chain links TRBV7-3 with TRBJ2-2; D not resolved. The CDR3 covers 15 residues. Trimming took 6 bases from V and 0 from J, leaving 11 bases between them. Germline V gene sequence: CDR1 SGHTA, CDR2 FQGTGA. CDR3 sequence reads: CASRGSLTNTGELFF. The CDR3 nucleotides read TGTGCCAGCAGGGGTTCCCTTACGAACACCGGGGAGCTGTTTTTT. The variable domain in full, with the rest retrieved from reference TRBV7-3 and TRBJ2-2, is GAGVSQTPSNKVTEKGKYVELRCDPISGHTALYWYRQSLGQGPEFLIYFQGTGAADDSGLPNDRFFAVRPEGSVSTLKIQRTERGDSAVYLCASRGSLTNTGELFFGEGSRLTVL.

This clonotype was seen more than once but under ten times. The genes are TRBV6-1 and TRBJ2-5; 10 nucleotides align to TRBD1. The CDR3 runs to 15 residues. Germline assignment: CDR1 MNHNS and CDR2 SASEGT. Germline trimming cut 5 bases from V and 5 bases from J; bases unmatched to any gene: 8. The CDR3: CASSPWTGGVETQYF. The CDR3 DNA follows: TGTGCCAGCAGTCCTTGGACAGGGGGTGTGGAGACCCAGTACTTC.

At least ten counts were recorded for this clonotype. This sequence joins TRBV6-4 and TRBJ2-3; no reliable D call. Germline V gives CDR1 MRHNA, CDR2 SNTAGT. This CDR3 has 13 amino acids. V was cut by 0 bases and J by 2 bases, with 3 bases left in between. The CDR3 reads CASSDSNTDTQYF. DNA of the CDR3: TGTGCCAGCAGTGACTCGAACACAGATACGCAGTATTTT.

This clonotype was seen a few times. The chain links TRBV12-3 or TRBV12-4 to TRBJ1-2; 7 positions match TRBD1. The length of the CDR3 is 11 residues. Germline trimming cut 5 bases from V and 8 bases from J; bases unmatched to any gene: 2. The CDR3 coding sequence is TGTGCCAGCAGTCACAGGGGAGGCTACACCTTC. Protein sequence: CASSHRGGYTF.

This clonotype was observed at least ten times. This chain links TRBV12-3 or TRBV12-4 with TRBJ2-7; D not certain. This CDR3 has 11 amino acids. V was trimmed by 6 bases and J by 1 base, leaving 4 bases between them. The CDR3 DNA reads TGTGCCAGCAGCATTTCCTACGAGCAGTACTTC. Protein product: CASSISYEQYF.

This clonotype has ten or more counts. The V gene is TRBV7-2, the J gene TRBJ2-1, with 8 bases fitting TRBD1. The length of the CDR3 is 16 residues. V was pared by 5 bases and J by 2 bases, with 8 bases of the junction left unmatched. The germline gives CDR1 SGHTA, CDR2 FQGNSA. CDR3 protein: CASSPNGQGTYNEQFF. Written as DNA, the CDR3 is TGTGCCAGCAGCCCCAACGGACAGGGCACCTACAATGAGCAGTTCTTC.

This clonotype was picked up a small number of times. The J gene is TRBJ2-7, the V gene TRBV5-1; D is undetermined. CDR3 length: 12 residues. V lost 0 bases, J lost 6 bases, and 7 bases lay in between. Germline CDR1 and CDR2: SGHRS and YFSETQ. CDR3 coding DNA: TGCGCCAGCAGCTTGGTCGGTCTCGAGCAGTACTTC. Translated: CASSLVGLEQYF.

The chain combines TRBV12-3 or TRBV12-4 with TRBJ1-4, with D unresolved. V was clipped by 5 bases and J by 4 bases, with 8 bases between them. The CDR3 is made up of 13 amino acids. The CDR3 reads CASSVVNNEKLFF. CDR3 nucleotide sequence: TGTGCCAGCAGTGTGGTCAATAATGAAAAACTGTTTTTT.

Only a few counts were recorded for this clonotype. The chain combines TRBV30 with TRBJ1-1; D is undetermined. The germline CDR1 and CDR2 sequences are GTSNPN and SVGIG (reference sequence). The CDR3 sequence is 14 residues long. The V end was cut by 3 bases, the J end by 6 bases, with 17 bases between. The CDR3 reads CAWSLVAPRAEAFF. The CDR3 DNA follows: TGTGCCTGGAGCCTCGTGGCCCCTCGGGCTGAAGCTTTCTTT. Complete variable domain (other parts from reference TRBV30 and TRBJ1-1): SQTIHQWPATLVQPVGSPLSLECTVEGTSNPNLYWYRQAAGRGLQLLFYSVGIGQISSEVPQNLSASRPQDRQFILSSKKLLLSDSGFYLCAWSLVAPRAEAFFGQGTRLTVV.

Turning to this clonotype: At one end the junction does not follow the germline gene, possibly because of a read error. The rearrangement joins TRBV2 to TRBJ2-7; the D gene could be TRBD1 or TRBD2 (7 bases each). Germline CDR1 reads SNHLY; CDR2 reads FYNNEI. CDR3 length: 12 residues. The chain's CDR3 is CASSSLSQGRDF. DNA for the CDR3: TGTGCCAGCAGCAGTCTCTCACAGGGGAGGGACTTC.

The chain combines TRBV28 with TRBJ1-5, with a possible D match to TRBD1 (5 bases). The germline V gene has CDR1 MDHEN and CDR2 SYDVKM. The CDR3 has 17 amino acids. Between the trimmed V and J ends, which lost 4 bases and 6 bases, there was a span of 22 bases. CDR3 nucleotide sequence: TGTGCCAGCAGTTCCCGGAAACAAACAGGCCTGAGTCAGCCCCAGCATTTT. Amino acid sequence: CASSSRKQTGLSQPQHF.

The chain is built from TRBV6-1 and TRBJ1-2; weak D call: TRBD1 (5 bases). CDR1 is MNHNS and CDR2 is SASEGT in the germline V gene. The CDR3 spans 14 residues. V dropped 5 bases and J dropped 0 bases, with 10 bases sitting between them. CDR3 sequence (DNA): TGTGCCAGCAGTCCCCCGGGGCCTAACTATGGCTACACCTTC. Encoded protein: CASSPPGPNYGYTF.

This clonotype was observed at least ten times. CDR3 in amino acids: CASGQGGDYYNEQFF. CDR3 nucleotide sequence: TGTGCCAGCGGCCAGGGAGGGGACTACTACAATGAGCAGTTCTTC. V is TRBV28 and J is TRBJ2-1; 7 positions agree with TRBD2. The V segment lost 8 bases and the J segment 3 bases; nucleotides outside the gene matches: 10. This CDR3 comprises 15 residues. Germline CDR1 and CDR2: MDHEN and SYDVKM. The variable domain in full, completed from reference TRBV28 and TRBJ2-1, reads DVKVTQSSRYLVKRTGEKVFLECVQDMDHENMFWYRQDPGLGLRLIYFSYDVKMKEKGDIPEGYSVSREKKERFSLILESASTNQTSMYLCASGQGGDYYNEQFFGPGTRLTVL.

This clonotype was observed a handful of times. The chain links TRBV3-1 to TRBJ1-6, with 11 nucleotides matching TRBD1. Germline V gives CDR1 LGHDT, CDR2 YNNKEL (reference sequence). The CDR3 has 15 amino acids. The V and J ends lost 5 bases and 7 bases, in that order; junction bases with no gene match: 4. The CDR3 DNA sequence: TGTGCCAGCAGCTTCCGGGACAGGGGGAATTCACCCCTCCACTTT. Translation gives CASSFRDRGNSPLHF.

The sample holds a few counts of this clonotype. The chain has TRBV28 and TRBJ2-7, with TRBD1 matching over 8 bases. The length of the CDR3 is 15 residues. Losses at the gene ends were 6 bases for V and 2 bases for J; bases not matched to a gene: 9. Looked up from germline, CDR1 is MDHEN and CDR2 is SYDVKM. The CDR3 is CASRSRRTGTYEQYF. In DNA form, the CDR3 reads TGTGCCAGCAGGTCTCGTAGGACAGGGACCTACGAGCAGTACTTC.

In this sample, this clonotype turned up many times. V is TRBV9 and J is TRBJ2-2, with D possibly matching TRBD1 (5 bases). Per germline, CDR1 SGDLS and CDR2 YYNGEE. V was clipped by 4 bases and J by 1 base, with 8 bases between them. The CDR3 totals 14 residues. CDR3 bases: TGTGCCAGCAGCTGGGGCTTGAACACCGGGGAGCTGTTTTTT. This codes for CASSWGLNTGELFF.

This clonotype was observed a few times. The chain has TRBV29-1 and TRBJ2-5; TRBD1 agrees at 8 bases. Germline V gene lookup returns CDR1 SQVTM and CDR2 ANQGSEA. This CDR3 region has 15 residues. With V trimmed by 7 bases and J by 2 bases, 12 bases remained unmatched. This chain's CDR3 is CSAYRGRVGQETQYF. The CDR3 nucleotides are TGCAGCGCCTACAGGGGGAGAGTTGGACAAGAGACCCAGTACTTC.

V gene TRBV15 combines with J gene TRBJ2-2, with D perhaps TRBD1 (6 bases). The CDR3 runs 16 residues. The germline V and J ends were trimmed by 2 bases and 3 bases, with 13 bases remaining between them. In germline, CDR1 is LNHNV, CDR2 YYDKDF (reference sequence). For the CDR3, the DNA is TGTGCCACCAGCAGAACAGGGTTTGTTGACACCGGGGAGCTGTTTTTT. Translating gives CATSRTGFVDTGELFF.

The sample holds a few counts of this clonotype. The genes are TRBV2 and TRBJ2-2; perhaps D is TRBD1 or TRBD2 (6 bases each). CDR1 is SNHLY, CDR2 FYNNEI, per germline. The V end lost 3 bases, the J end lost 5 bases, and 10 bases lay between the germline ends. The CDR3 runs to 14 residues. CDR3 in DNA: TGTGCCAGCAGTGATGTAGGGGGGACCGGGGAGCTGTTTTTT. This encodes CASSDVGGTGELFF.

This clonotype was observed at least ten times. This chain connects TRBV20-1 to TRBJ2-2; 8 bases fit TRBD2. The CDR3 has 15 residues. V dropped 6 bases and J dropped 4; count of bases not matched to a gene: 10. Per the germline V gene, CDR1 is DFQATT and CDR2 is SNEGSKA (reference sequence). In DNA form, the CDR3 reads TGCAGTGCCGGGGCGGGGGGATCCCTCACCGGGGAGCTGTTTTTT. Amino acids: CSAGAGGSLTGELFF.

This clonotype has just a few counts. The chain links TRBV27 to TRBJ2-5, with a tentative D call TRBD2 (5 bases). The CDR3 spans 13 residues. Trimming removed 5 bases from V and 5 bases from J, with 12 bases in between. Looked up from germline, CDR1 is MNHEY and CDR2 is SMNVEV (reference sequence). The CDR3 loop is CASSKLVRETQYF. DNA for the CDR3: TGTGCCAGCAGTAAACTAGTTCGGGAGACCCAGTACTTC.

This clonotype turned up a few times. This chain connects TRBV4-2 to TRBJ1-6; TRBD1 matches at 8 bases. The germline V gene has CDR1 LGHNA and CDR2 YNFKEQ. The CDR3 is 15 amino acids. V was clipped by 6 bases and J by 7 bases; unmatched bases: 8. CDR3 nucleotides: TGTGCCAGCAGTGCCAGGACAGGGTGGAATTCACCCCTCCACTTT. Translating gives CASSARTGWNSPLHF.

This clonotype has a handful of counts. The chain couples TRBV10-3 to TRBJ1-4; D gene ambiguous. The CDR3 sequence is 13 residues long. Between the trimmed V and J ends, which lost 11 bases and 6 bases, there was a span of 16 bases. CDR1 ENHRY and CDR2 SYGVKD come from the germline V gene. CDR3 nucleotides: TGTGCCGTAAAAAGGGAGGTGGATGAAAAACTGTTTTTT. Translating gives CAVKREVDEKLFF.

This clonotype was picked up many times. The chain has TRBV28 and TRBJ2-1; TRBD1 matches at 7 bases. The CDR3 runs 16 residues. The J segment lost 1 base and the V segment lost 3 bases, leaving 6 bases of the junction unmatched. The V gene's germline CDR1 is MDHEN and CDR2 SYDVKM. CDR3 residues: CASSFLGGSSYNEQFF. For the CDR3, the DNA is TGTGCCAGCAGTTTCTTAGGGGGCTCGTCCTACAATGAGCAGTTCTTC. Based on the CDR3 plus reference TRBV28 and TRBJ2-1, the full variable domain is DVKVTQSSRYLVKRTGEKVFLECVQDMDHENMFWYRQDPGLGLRLIYFSYDVKMKEKGDIPEGYSVSREKKERFSLILESASTNQTSMYLCASSFLGGSSYNEQFFGPGTRLTVL.

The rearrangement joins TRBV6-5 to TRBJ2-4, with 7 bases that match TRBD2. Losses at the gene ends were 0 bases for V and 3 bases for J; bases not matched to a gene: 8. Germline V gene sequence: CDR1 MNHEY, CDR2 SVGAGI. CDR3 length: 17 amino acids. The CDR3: CASSYSPGPGGKNIQYF. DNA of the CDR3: TGTGCCAGCAGTTACTCCCCAGGGCCGGGGGGCAAAAACATTCAGTACTTC.

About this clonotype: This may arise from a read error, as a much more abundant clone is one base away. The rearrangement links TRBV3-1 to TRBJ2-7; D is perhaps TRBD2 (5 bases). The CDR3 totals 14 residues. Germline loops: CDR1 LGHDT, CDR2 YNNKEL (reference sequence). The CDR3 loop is CAGSQGEGSYEQYF. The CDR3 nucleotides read TGTGCCGGCAGCCAAGGCGAGGGTTCCTACGAGCAGTACTTC.

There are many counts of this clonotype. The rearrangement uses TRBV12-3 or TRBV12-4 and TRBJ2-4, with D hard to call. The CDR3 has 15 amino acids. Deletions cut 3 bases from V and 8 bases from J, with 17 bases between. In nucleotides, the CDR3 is TGTGCCAGCAGTTTTCTGGGCTCACCCCAGGACATTCAGTACTTC. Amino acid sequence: CASSFLGSPQDIQYF.

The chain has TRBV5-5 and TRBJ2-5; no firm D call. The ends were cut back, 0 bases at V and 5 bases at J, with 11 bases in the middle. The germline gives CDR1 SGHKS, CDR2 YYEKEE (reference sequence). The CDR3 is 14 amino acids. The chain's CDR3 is CASSLALIRETQYF. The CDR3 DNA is TGTGCCAGCAGCTTGGCCCTTATACGGGAGACCCAGTACTTC. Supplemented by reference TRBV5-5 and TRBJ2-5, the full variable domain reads DAGVTQSPTHLIKTRGQQVTLRCSPISGHKSVSWYQQVLGQGPQFIFQYYEKEERGRGNFPDRFSARQFPNYSSELNVNALLLGDSALYLCASSLALIRETQYFGPGTRLLVL.

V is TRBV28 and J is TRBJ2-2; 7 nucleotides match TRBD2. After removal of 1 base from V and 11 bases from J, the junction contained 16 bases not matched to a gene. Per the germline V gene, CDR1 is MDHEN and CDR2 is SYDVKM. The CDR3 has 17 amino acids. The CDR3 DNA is TGTGCCAGCAGTTTATTGTTCGGCGGGGGTCTCGAGGCAGAGCTGTTTTTT. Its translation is CASSLLFGGGLEAELFF.

The CDR3 bases are TGTGCCAGCAGCGTAGGGACAGGTTCTAATGAAAAACTGTTTTTT. The encoded protein is CASSVGTGSNEKLFF. This chain uses TRBV9 with TRBJ1-4; the match to TRBD1 covers 7 bases. The germline CDR1 and CDR2 sequences are SGDLS and YYNGEE. The V gene end was trimmed by 0 bases and the J gene end by 3 bases; junction bases not matched to a gene: 2. The CDR3 is 15 amino acids.

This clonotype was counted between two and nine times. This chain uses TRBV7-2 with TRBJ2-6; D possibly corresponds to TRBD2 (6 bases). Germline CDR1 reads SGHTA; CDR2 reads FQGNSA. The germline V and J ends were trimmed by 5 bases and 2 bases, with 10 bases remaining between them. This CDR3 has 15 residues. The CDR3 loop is CASSLSSAGANVLTF. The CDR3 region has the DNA TGTGCCAGCAGCCTCTCTAGCGCTGGGGCCAACGTCCTGACTTTC. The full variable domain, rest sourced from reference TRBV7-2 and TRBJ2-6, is GAGVSQSPSNKVTEKGKDVELRCDPISGHTALYWYRQSLGQGLEFLIYFQGNSAPDKSGLPSDRFSAERTGGSVSTLTIQRTQQEDSAVYLCASSLSSAGANVLTFGAGSRLTVL.

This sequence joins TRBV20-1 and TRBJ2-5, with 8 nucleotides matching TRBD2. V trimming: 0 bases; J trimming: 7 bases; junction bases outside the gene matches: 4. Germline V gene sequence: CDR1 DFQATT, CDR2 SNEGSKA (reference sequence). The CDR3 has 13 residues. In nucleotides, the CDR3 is TGCAGTGCTAGAGAGGGACTAGGGGGGACCCAGTACTTC. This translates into CSAREGLGGTQYF.